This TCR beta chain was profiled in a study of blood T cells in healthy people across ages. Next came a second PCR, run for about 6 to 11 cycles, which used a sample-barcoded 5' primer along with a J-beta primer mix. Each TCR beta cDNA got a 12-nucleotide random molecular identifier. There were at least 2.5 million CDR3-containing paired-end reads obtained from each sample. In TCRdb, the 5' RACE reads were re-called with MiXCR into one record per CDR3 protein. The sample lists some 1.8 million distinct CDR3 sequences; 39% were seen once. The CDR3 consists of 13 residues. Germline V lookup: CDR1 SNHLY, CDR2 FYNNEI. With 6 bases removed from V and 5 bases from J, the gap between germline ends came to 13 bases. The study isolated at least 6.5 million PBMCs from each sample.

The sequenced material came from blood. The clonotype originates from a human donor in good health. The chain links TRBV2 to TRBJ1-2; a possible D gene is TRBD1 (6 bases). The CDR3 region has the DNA TGTGCCAGCAGCCAATTACAGGGATATGGCTACACCTTC. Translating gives CASSQLQGYGYTF.